These T cell receptor beta chains were read from a single sample in a study of blood T cells in healthy people across ages. TCRdb re-analysed the 5' RACE reads in MiXCR, keeping a single row per CDR3 protein. The sample has roughly 900,000 distinct CDR3 sequences, roughly 52% seen once. The sequencing sample was made of blood. All receptors come from a man younger than 45 in good health. CDR3s include the opening cysteine and the closing phenylalanine or tryptophan. D genes are given only for firm matches. Not all rows give a size; the values are once, few, many and, for expanded clones, a class.

abundance,j_gene,v_gene,d_gene,CDR3nt,CDR3aa
.,TRBJ2-1,TRBV27,TRBD2,TGTGCCAGCAGTTTTCCCGGGGGGTACTACAATGAGCAGTTCTTC,CASSFPGGYYNEQFF
.,TRBJ2-3,TRBV7-2,.,TGTGCCAGCAGGGAGGGTACACGTGATACGCAGTATTTT,CASREGTRDTQYF
.,TRBJ2-3,TRBV5-1,.,TGCGCCAGCAGCTTGGAAATCCCTAGCACAGATACGCAGTATTTT,CASSLEIPSTDTQYF
few,TRBJ2-7,TRBV18,TRBD2,TGTGCCAGCTCACCACCGCTAGCGGGGGCCTACGAGCAGTACTTC,CASSPPLAGAYEQYF
.,TRBJ1-2,TRBV29-1,.,TGCAGCGCTAAAAACTGGACAGCAAACTATGGCTACACCTTC,CSAKNWTANYGYTF
.,TRBJ2-7,TRBV2,.,TGTGCCAGCAGTGAATCCAGGGTCTTTGGCGAGCAGTACTTC,CASSESRVFGEQYF
.,TRBJ2-1,TRBV7-9,TRBD2,TGTGCCAGCAGCTTCAGCACTAGCGGGAATGAGCAGTTCTTC,CASSFSTSGNEQFF
.,TRBJ1-5,TRBV27,.,TGTGCCAGCAGCGCAAACCCGGACAGTTTTGACCAGCCCCAGCATTTT,CASSANPDSFDQPQHF
.,TRBJ2-7,TRBV20-1,TRBD2,TGCAGTGCCACAGGCGGGAGAGACCTCTACGAGCAGTACTTC,CSATGGRDLYEQYF
.,TRBJ2-7,TRBV20-1,TRBD2,TGCAGTGTTAGAGATCCGGGGCGGGGGGTGGATTACGAGCAGTACTTC,CSVRDPGRGVDYEQYF
.,TRBJ2-5,TRBV29-1,.,TGCAGCGTGAGGGATAACCTCGAGGGCCAGTACTTC,CSVRDNLEGQYF
.,TRBJ2-7,TRBV25-1,.,TGTGCCAGCAGTGGGGTTCCCTACGAGCAGTACTTC,CASSGVPYEQYF
.,TRBJ2-3,TRBV4-2,.,TGTGCCAGCAGCCAAGGAGGGGCAGGGGTGACAGATACGCAGTATTTT,CASSQGGAGVTDTQYF
.,TRBJ2-3,TRBV2,TRBD1,TGTGCCAGCAGGGCACTACCAGGGACAGCCCCTAGCACAGATACGCAGTATTTT,CASRALPGTAPSTDTQYF
.,TRBJ2-7,TRBV20-1,.,TGCAGTGCTCCTCCGACAGCTGCCTACGAGCAGTACTTC,CSAPPTAAYEQYF
.,TRBJ2-5,TRBV20-1,.,TGCAGTGCTAGAGTTCCACCGGGACGAACAGGGCAGTACTTC,CSARVPPGRTGQYF
once,TRBJ1-5,TRBV3-1,.,TGTGCCAGCAGCCAAGATCCGGCCGGGGCCAGGCAGCCCCAGCATTTT,CASSQDPAGARQPQHF
.,TRBJ1-6,TRBV27,TRBD1,TGTGCCAGCAGTTTGGACAGGGAGGCCTATAATTCACCCCTCCACTTT,CASSLDREAYNSPLHF
.,TRBJ2-7,TRBV20-1,TRBD2,TGCAGTGCTAGCGGGGGGGTCACCTACGAGCAGTACTTC,CSASGGVTYEQYF
.,TRBJ2-3,TRBV5-1,TRBD1,TGCGCCAGCAGCGGAGGACAGGGGGCGAACACAGATACGCAGTATTTT,CASSGGQGANTDTQYF